This T cell receptor beta chain was sequenced in a study of blood T cell repertoires in COVID-19. At the level of the study: Sample material is recorded as cDNA or gDNA derived from T cells, B-cell-depleted T cells, or PBMCs.

In the original analysis: Counts of nucleated cells, estimated from reference gene primer amplification, were obtained. Measured with immunoSEQ multiplex PCR; TCRdb has only the in-frame clones, and not every one. D and trimming come from the DNA, and the V and J calls and clone size come from that table. The table shows under 250,000 clones, with about nine tenths occurring only once. CDR1 is SGDLS and CDR2 is YYNGEE in the germline V gene. V trimming: 3 bases; J trimming: 2 bases; junction bases outside the gene matches: 2. The CDR3 runs to 15 residues. The V call is TRBV9, the J call TRBJ2-1; 10 bases fit TRBD2. The sequencing sample was made of peripheral blood. This clonotype originated in a woman aged 30 to 39 with COVID-19, enrolled during active disease. The CDR3 coding sequence is TGTGCCAGCAGCGAGCGGGAGGGCCCCTACAATGAGCAGTTCTTC. It encodes CASSEREGPYNEQFF.